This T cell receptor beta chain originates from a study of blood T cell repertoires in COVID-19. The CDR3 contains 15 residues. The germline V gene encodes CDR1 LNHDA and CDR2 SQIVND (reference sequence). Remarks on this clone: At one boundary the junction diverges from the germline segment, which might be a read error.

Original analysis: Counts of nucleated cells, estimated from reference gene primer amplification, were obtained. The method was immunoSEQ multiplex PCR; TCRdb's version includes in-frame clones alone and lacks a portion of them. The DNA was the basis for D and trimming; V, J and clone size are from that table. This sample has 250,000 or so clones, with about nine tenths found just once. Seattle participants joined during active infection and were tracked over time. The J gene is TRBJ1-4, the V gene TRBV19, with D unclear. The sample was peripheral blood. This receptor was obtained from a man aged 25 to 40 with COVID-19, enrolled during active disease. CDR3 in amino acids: CASSTGGGANEKLFF. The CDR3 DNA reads TGTGCCAGCAGTACGGGAGGTGGCGCTAATGAAAAACTGTTTTTT.